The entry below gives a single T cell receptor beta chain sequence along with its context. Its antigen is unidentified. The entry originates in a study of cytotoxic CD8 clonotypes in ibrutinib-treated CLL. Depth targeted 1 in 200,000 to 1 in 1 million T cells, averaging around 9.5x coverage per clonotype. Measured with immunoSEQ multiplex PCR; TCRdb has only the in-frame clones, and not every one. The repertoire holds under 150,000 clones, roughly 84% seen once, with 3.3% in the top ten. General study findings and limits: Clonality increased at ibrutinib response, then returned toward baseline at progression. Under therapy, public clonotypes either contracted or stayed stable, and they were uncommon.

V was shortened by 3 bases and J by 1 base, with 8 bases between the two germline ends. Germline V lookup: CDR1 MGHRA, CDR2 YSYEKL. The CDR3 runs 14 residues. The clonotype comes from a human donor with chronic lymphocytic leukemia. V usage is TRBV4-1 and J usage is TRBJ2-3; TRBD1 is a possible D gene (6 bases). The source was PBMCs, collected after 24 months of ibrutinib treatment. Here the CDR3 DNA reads TGCGCCAGCAGCCAGGGGGCCGGCACAGATACGCAGTATTTT. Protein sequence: CASSQGAGTDTQYF.